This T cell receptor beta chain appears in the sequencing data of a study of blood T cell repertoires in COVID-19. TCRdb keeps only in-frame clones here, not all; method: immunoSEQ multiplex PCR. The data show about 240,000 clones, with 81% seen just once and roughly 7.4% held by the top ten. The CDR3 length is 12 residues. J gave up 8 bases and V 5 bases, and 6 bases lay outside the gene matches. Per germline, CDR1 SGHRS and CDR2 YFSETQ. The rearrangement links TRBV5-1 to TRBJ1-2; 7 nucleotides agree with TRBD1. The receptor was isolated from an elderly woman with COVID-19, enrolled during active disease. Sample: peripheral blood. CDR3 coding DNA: TGCGCCAGCAGAGACCGGACAGGCGGCTACACCTTC. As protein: CASRDRTGGYTF.